A single sample gave rise to the 28 T cell receptor beta chains below, sequenced in a study of T cell responses to AZD1222 COVID-19 vaccine. The repertoire was sequenced with immunoSEQ multiplex PCR; TCRdb's copy has only in-frame clones and lacks some. The sample records 40,000 to 45,000 clones, about four fifths being singletons. The sequences come from peripheral blood, collected 28 days after the second dose of the MenACWY control vaccine. The receptors were sampled from an adult who received the MenACWY meningococcal vaccine as a control.

The rearrangement links TRBV5-1 to TRBJ2-1; tentatively, D is TRBD1 (6 bases). The V end was cut by 2 bases, the J end by 9 bases, with 18 bases between. The CDR3 contains 15 residues. Germline CDR1 and CDR2: SGHRS and YFSETQ. The CDR3, as DNA: TGCGCCAGCAGCTTAGATCCACACACAGGGAGTGAGCAGTTCTTC. Amino acid sequence: CASSLDPHTGSEQFF. Variable domain in full (rest from reference TRBV5-1 and TRBJ2-1): KAGVTQTPRYLIKTRGQQVTLSCSPISGHRSVSWYQQTPGQGLQFLFEYFSETQRNKGNFPGRFSGRQFSNSRSEMNVSTLELGDSALYLCASSLDPHTGSEQFFGPGTRLTVL.

The chain uses TRBV7-9 and TRBJ2-5; TRBD1 matches 7 bases. J lost 5 bases, V lost 5 bases, and 14 bases had no gene match. This CDR3 has 16 amino acids. From germline, CDR1 is SEHNR and CDR2 FQNEAQ (reference sequence). The CDR3 here is CASSPDRAWDRETQYF. The CDR3 DNA reads TGTGCCAGCAGCCCCGACAGGGCGTGGGACCGGGAGACCCAGTACTTC.

The chain has TRBV6-5 and TRBJ1-1, with D possibly being TRBD1 (6 bases). V was trimmed by 7 bases and J by 0 bases, leaving 12 bases between them. The CDR3 is made up of 14 amino acids. Looked up from germline, CDR1 is MNHEY and CDR2 is SVGAGI. The CDR3 sequence is CASKIQGMNTEAFF. The CDR3 DNA sequence: TGTGCCAGCAAAATACAGGGAATGAACACTGAAGCTTTCTTT.

This clone was seen a single time. The rearrangement uses TRBV19 and TRBJ1-1; D gene ambiguous. Germline V gives CDR1 LNHDA, CDR2 SQIVND (reference sequence). The CDR3 runs to 11 residues. The V gene lost 3 bases and the J gene lost 10 bases, with 9 bases spanning the gap. CDR3 protein: CASSMEHGAFF. The CDR3 nucleotides read TGTGCCAGTAGTATGGAACACGGAGCTTTCTTT.

The chain uses TRBV5-1 and TRBJ2-1, with TRBD1 identical over 9 bases. With 3 bases clipped from V and 5 bases from J, the junction kept 6 bases outside the gene matches. The CDR3 covers 15 residues. CDR1 is SGHRS, CDR2 YFSETQ, per germline. The CDR3 is CASSSGDRANNEQFF. The CDR3 DNA sequence: TGCGCCAGCAGCTCGGGGGACAGGGCGAACAATGAGCAGTTCTTC.

The gene calls are TRBV25-1 and TRBJ1-2, with D possibly being TRBD1 (6 bases). This CDR3 is 12 amino acids long. Germline assignment: CDR1 MGHDK and CDR2 SYGVNS. With 8 bases removed from V and 3 bases from J, the gap between germline ends came to 10 bases. As DNA, the CDR3 is TGTGCCAGCCGCGGGGGCGACTATGGCTACACCTTC. Translating gives CASRGGDYGYTF.

The CDR3 loop reads CASSLSAEYTDTQYF. In DNA form, the CDR3 reads TGTGCCAGCAGTTTATCGGCGGAATACACAGATACGCAGTATTTT. The chain employs TRBV27 and TRBJ2-3; D gene unclear. The CDR3 runs to 15 residues. Per germline, CDR1 MNHEY and CDR2 SMNVEV (reference sequence). The ends were cut back, 0 bases at V and 2 bases at J, with 9 bases in the middle.

About this clone itself: Other nucleotide sequences from this sample produce the same CDR3. The CDR3 DNA is TGTGCCAGCAGCCCCGGACAGGGCGAAGCTTTCTTT. This gives the protein CASSPGQGEAFF. The chain is built from TRBV11-3 and TRBJ1-1; 8 bases line up with TRBD1. The J segment lost 8 bases and the V segment lost 5 bases, leaving 4 bases of the junction unmatched. CDR1 SGHNT and CDR2 YENEEA come from the germline V gene. The CDR3 is 12 amino acids.

With respect to this clone: At the DNA level, this CDR3 is encoded by other sequences in the same sample as well. This chain uses TRBV6-2 or TRBV6-3 with TRBJ2-3, with 13 bases identical to TRBD2. Losses at the gene ends were 2 bases for V and 2 bases for J; bases not matched to a gene: 10. Germline CDR1 is MNHEY and CDR2 is SVGEGT. The CDR3 has 19 residues. The CDR3 coding sequence is TGTGCCAGCAGTTACGGACTAGCGGGAGCCCAGCGAGACACAGATACGCAGTATTTT. This codes for CASSYGLAGAQRDTDTQYF.

This clone came up once. The gene calls are TRBV28 and TRBJ1-1, with unresolved D. CDR3 length: 11 amino acids. Deletions cut 3 bases from V and 5 bases from J, with 4 bases between. Per the germline V gene, CDR1 is MDHEN and CDR2 is SYDVKM. The CDR3 bases are TGTGCCAGCAGTTTCATAACTGAAGCTTTCTTT. Protein product: CASSFITEAFF.

This clone was seen just once. This chain uses TRBV25-1 with TRBJ1-2, with 9 positions matching TRBD1. Germline V CDR1 and CDR2: MGHDK, SYGVNS. The CDR3 sequence is 15 residues long. With 4 bases clipped from V and 4 bases from J, the junction kept 7 bases outside the gene matches. The CDR3 coding sequence is TGTGCCAGCAGTGCGGACAGGGGTGGGTCCTATGGCTACACCTTC. This gives the protein CASSADRGGSYGYTF.

This chain links TRBV5-4 with TRBJ2-7; TRBD2 aligns across 9 bases. The V and J ends lost 4 bases and 6 bases, in that order; junction bases with no gene match: 5. The CDR3 has 13 residues. Germline V gene sequence: CDR1 SGHNT, CDR2 YYREEE (reference sequence). Written as DNA, the CDR3 is TGTGCCAGCAGCCTATTAGCGGGAGCCGAGCAGTACTTC. Encoded protein: CASSLLAGAEQYF.

The chain combines TRBV2 with TRBJ1-2; D gene uncertain. The V end lost 8 bases, the J end lost 0 bases, and 16 bases lay between the germline ends. The germline V gene has CDR1 SNHLY and CDR2 FYNNEI. The CDR3 runs 15 residues. The CDR3 DNA is TGTGCCAGCCGTACCCGGGTCACTTCTAACTATGGCTACACCTTC. As protein: CASRTRVTSNYGYTF.

The chain recombines TRBV19 with TRBJ1-5; 7 bases are shared with TRBD1. Per the germline V gene, CDR1 is LNHDA and CDR2 is SQIVND (reference sequence). The CDR3 is 18 amino acids. J lost 2 bases, V lost 5 bases, and 15 bases had no gene match. The CDR3 loop is CASSGNPTGKMGNQPQHF. The CDR3 DNA follows: TGTGCCAGTAGTGGGAACCCGACAGGGAAGATGGGCAATCAGCCCCAGCATTTT.

V and J are TRBV12-3 or TRBV12-4 and TRBJ2-7, with 9 bases matching TRBD1. The V gene end was trimmed by 10 bases and the J gene end by 0 bases; junction bases not matched to a gene: 4. The CDR3 runs 13 residues. CDR3 sequence reads: CATGQGYSYEQYV. The CDR3 region has the DNA TGTGCCACGGGACAGGGCTACTCCTACGAGCAGTACGTC.

V gene TRBV5-1 combines with J gene TRBJ1-1; 7 positions match TRBD1. Germline CDR1 and CDR2: SGHRS and YFSETQ. Trimming at V came to 4 bases and at J to 1 base, leaving 10 bases not matched to a gene. The CDR3 has 16 residues. The DNA of the CDR3 is TGCGCCAGCAGCCCCCAGGGGGGACAGCCGAACACTGAAGCTTTCTTT. Translating gives CASSPQGGQPNTEAFF.

The V call is TRBV11-2, the J call TRBJ1-1; 7 positions agree with TRBD1. The germline V gene encodes CDR1 SGHAT and CDR2 FQNNGV. The CDR3 has 16 residues. Germline trimming cut 0 bases from V and 0 bases from J; bases unmatched to any gene: 4. The CDR3 protein is CASSLEWGQMNTEAFF. The CDR3 nucleotides are TGTGCCAGCAGCTTAGAGTGGGGACAGATGAACACTGAAGCTTTCTTT. The whole variable domain, remainder taken from reference TRBV11-2 and TRBJ1-1, is EAGVAQSPRYKIIEKRQSVAFWCNPISGHATLYWYQQILGQGPKLLIQFQNNGVVDDSQLPKDRFSAERLKGVDSTLKIQPAKLEDSAVYLCASSLEWGQMNTEAFFGQGTRLTVV.

The rearrangement uses TRBV11-2 and TRBJ1-3, with 7 bases lining up with TRBD1. V shed 6 bases, J shed 4 bases, and the junction held 6 bases outside the gene matches. Looked up from germline, CDR1 is SGHAT and CDR2 is FQNNGV. CDR3 length equals 14 residues. CDR3 amino acids: CASRPGQRGNTIYF. In DNA, the CDR3 is TGTGCCAGCAGACCGGGACAGCGGGGAAACACCATATATTTT. The full variable domain, rest sourced from reference TRBV11-2 and TRBJ1-3, is EAGVAQSPRYKIIEKRQSVAFWCNPISGHATLYWYQQILGQGPKLLIQFQNNGVVDDSQLPKDRFSAERLKGVDSTLKIQPAKLEDSAVYLCASRPGQRGNTIYFGEGSWLTVV.

This chain connects TRBV6-4 to TRBJ1-1; D gene uncertain. Per the germline V gene, CDR1 is MRHNA and CDR2 is SNTAGT. The CDR3 loop spans 13 amino acids. V was shortened by 4 bases and J by 8 bases, with 14 bases between the two germline ends. The CDR3 bases are TGTGCCAGCAGTGTTACCTTACAGTCCGAAGCTTTCTTT. This gives the protein CASSVTLQSEAFF.

This chain connects TRBV5-1 to TRBJ1-3, with a weak D call TRBD1 (5 bases). Trimming pared 4 bases from V and 7 bases from J, leaving 15 bases between. The CDR3 sequence is 14 residues long. Germline V CDR1 and CDR2: SGHRS, YFSETQ. The CDR3 DNA follows: TGCGCCAGCAGCCGGTCAGGGTCGGAGAACACCATATATTTT. This codes for CASSRSGSENTIYF.

This clone has just one count. One junction end disagrees with the germline gene, perhaps due to a read error. V usage is TRBV30 and J usage is TRBJ2-1; D ambiguous. This CDR3 is 11 amino acids long. CDR1 and CDR2 from the germline V gene are GTSNPN and SVGIG (reference sequence). This CDR3 reads CAWSVLNEQFF. CDR3 sequence (DNA): TGTGCCTGGAGTGTATTAAATGAGCAATTCTTC. Together with reference TRBV30 and TRBJ2-1, the CDR3 gives the full variable domain: SQTIHQWPATLVQPVGSPLSLECTVEGTSNPNLYWYRQAAGRGLQLLFYSVGIGQISSEVPQNLSASRPQDRQFILSSKKLLLSDSGFYLCAWSVLNEQFFGPGTRLTVL.

The rearrangement uses TRBV6-1 and TRBJ1-6; no firm D call. CDR1 is MNHNS, CDR2 SASEGT, per germline. This CDR3 has 13 amino acids. Deletions cut 3 bases from V and 5 bases from J, with 5 bases between. The CDR3 here is CASSESDNSPLHF. The CDR3 nucleotides are TGTGCCAGCAGTGAGTCGGATAATTCACCCCTCCACTTT.

Only one count was recorded for this clone. The V and J genes are TRBV6-4 and TRBJ2-2; D might be TRBD1 (6 bases). This CDR3 spans 15 amino acids. Per the germline V gene, CDR1 is MRHNA and CDR2 is SNTAGT. The V end lost 7 bases, the J end lost 3 bases, and 15 bases lay between the germline ends. This CDR3 is CASKRQDGDTGELFF. CDR3 bases: TGTGCCAGCAAGCGACAGGACGGGGACACCGGGGAGCTGTTTTTT.

The V gene is TRBV19, the J gene TRBJ1-1, with TRBD1 identical over 7 bases. Germline V lookup: CDR1 LNHDA, CDR2 SQIVND (reference sequence). Trimming at V came to 5 bases and at J to 4 bases, leaving 19 bases not matched to a gene. CDR3 length equals 18 residues. CDR3 DNA: TGTGCCAGTAGTCGACAGGGTGGGGCCGTCCCCTCCGTCACTGAAGCTTTCTTT. Its protein is CASSRQGGAVPSVTEAFF.

The V and J genes are TRBV18 and TRBJ2-1; no clear D. Germline values: CDR1 KGHSH, CDR2 LQKENI. V was trimmed by 4 bases and J by 8 bases, leaving 12 bases between them. The CDR3 has 13 amino acids. The CDR3 here is CASSHPSRYEQFF. The DNA of the CDR3 is TGTGCCAGCTCACATCCCAGCAGGTATGAGCAGTTCTTC.

CDR3 nucleotide sequence: TGCGCCAGCAGTGACTTTCAGTTATCGGGCAATGAGCAGTTCTTC. Translating gives CASSDFQLSGNEQFF. This chain uses TRBV10-2 with TRBJ2-1; D unresolved. CDR3 length: 15 residues. Trimming left V 3 bases short and J 6 bases short, with 15 bases between. CDR1 and CDR2 (germline): WSHSY, SAAADI.

The genes are TRBV21-1 and TRBJ2-2; the D segment call TRBD1 is taken from the table without a DNA check. TRBV21-1 is a pseudogene locus. CDR3 length: 15 residues. The CDR3 DNA follows: TGTGCCAGCAGCCTCCCAGACAGAGTAACCGGGGAGCTGTTTTTT. This encodes CASSLPDRVTGELFF.

The rearrangement uses TRBV27 and TRBJ1-4; D call uncertain. Trimming removed 1 base from V and 4 bases from J, with 13 bases in between. This CDR3 comprises 16 residues. From germline, CDR1 is MNHEY and CDR2 SMNVEV (reference sequence). The CDR3 loop reads CASSLFGGFRNEKLFF. The CDR3 coding sequence is TGTGCCAGCAGTTTATTCGGCGGATTCCGTAATGAAAAACTGTTTTTT.